The TCR beta chain described here comes from a study of blood T cell repertoires in COVID-19. In germline, CDR1 is MNHEY, CDR2 SVGAGI. Germline trimming cut 8 bases from V and 9 bases from J; bases unmatched to any gene: 6. CDR3 length: 11 residues. Assay used: immunoSEQ multiplex PCR; TCRdb lists only in-frame clones, some missing. The sample has under 250,000 clones, approximately 90% seen once. The chain employs TRBV6-5 and TRBJ2-5, with TRBD2 matching 7 bases. The sample taken for sequencing was peripheral blood. The TCR was taken from a man between 35 and 55 years old with acute or convalescent COVID-19. As DNA, the CDR3 is TGTGCCAGCCTCTTGGGGGGGGCCCAGTACTTC. Its translation: CASLLGGAQYF.